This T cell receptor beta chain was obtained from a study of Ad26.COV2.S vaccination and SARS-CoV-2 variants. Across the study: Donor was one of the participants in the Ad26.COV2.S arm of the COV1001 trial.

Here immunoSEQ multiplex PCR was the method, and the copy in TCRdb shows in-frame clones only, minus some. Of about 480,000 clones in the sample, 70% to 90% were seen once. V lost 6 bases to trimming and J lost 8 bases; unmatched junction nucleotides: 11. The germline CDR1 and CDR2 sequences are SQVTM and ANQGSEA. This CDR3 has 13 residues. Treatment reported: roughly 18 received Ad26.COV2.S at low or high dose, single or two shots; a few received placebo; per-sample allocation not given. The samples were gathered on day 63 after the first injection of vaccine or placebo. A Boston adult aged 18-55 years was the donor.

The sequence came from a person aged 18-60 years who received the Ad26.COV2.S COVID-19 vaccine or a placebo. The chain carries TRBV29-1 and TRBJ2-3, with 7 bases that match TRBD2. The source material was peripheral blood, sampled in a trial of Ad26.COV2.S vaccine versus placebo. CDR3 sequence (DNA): TGCAGCGTGGAGAGAGGGAGGGCTAGTACGCAGTATTTT. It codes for CSVERGRASTQYF.